This TCR beta chain was profiled in a study of shared clonotypes between healthy human individuals. Study-level information: Every donor yielded three CD4 naive, three CD4 memory, two CD8 naive and one CD8 memory plate. Study-wide results and limits: Only blood was sampled; tissue repertoires likely differ.

Investigators divided CD4+ cells into CD45RA+ naive and CD45RA-negative memory subsets. Germline CDR1 is LGHNT and CDR2 is FRNRAP. The ends were cut back, 3 bases at V and 7 bases at J, with 12 bases in the middle. The length of the CDR3 is 13 residues. Several immunoSEQ plates received, in even portions, the genomic DNA of each subset. Produced via immunoSEQ multiplex PCR; TCRdb's table is partial and in-frame only. The sample has approximately 1.1 million clones; approximately 78% are singletons. About this clone itself: What it recognizes is unknown.

Specimen: memory CD4+ T cells from PBMCs. The subset was: CD45RA-negative fraction. The V call is TRBV12-5, the J call TRBJ1-1; the D gene is possibly TRBD1 (6 bases). The sequence was collected from a man younger than 35 in good health. Some clones in this sample may be carry-over from other donors' samples. CDR3 nucleotides: TGTGCTAGTGGTTTAGGGGGGGCCGGTGAAGCTTTCTTT. Translating it yields CASGLGGAGEAFF.